This section outlines one T cell receptor (beta chain) sequence together with its context. Profiling relied on immunoSEQ multiplex PCR, and the TCRdb table lists in-frame clones only, not all of them. The sample has some 180,000 clones; around nine tenths are singletons. The data derive from a study of blood T cell repertoires in COVID-19. The CDR3 totals 13 residues. The V gene's germline CDR1 is SGHTA and CDR2 FQGTGA. V was shortened by 5 bases and J by 10 bases, with 12 bases between the two germline ends. Material: peripheral blood. The chain uses TRBV7-3 and TRBJ1-6; the D is unclear. This clonotype was obtained from a man aged 50-60 years with COVID-19, enrolled during active disease. CDR3 residues: CASSPSPGSPLHF. CDR3 sequence (DNA): TGTGCCAGCAGCCCAAGTCCAGGCTCACCCCTCCACTTT.